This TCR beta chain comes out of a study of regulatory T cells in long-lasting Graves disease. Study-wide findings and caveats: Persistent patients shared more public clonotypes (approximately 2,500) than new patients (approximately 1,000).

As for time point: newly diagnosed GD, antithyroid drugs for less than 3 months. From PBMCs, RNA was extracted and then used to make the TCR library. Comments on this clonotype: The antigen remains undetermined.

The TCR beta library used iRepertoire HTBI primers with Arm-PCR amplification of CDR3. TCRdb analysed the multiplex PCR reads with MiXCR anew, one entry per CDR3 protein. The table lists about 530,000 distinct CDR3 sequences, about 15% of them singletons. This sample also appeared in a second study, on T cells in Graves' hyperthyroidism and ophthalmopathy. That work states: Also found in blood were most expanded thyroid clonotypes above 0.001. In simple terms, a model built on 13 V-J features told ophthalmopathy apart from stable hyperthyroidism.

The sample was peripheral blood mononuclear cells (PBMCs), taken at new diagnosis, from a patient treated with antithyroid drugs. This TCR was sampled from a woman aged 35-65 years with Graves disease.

CDR3 protein: CASSDRDRALYEQYF. CDR3 bases: TGTGCCAGCAGTGACCGGGACAGGGCACTCTACGAGCAGTACTTC. The chain couples TRBV6-2 or TRBV6-3 to TRBJ2-7, with TRBD1 identical over 9 bases. The J segment lost 3 bases and the V segment lost 5 bases, leaving 8 bases of the junction unmatched. The CDR3 consists of 15 residues. CDR1 and CDR2 (germline): MNHEY, SVGEGT.